Listed below are T cell receptor beta chains from one sample, sequenced in a study of T cells after yellow fever vaccination. MiXCR, run by TCRdb on the 5' RACE reads, gives a single entry per CDR3 protein. The sample consists of some 300,000 distinct CDR3 sequences, roughly a tenth of them appearing once. The sample here was CD4+ T cells sorted from PBMCs, taken 45 days after the yellow fever booster vaccination. The receptors shown here come from a man aged 18 to 30 who received the YFV17D yellow fever vaccine. Both conserved end residues are part of each CDR3. D genes are given only for firm matches. Size is stated for part of the rows, as once, few or many counts, or as a class when the clone is expanded.

>TRBV7-2|few|.|TRBJ2-5
CASSISGTQYF
TGTGCCAGCTCCATTTCGGGGACCCAGTACTTC
>TRBV12-3/TRBV12-4|few|TRBD2|TRBJ2-2
CASSFHLGQGGLAGAFTRPGELFF
TGTGCCAGCAGTTTCCACCTGGGACAAGGTGGGCTAGCGGGGGCCTTTACCCGCCCCGGGGAGCTGTTTTTT
>TRBV4-3|few|.|TRBJ1-2
CASSQEYRANYGYTF
TGCGCCAGCAGCCAAGAATACCGAGCTAACTATGGCTACACCTTC
>TRBV5-1|few|TRBD2|TRBJ2-3
CASSSHTSGVTDTQYF
TGCGCCAGCAGCTCCCATACTAGCGGGGTGACAGATACGCAGTATTTT
>TRBV5-1|few|.|TRBJ2-5
CASGGTQSWETQYF
TGCGCCAGCGGGGGGACACAGTCGTGGGAGACCCAGTACTTC
>TRBV20-1|few|TRBD1|TRBJ1-1
CSAQAGGLRTEAFF
TGCAGTGCGCAGGCAGGGGGGCTTAGGACTGAAGCTTTCTTT
>TRBV4-2|few|TRBD1|TRBJ1-4
CASSPGTGWEEKLFF
TGTGCCAGCAGCCCGGGGACAGGGTGGGAGGAAAAACTGTTTTTT
>TRBV3-1|few|.|TRBJ2-5
CASRQVQETQYF
TGTGCCAGCAGACAGGTCCAAGAGACCCAGTACTTC
>TRBV12-3/TRBV12-4|few|.|TRBJ1-4
CASLRGANEKLFF
TGTGCCAGCCTCAGGGGAGCTAATGAAAAACTGTTTTTT
>TRBV24-1|many|.|TRBJ2-3
CATSDSGTASTDTQYF
TGTGCCACCAGTGATTCCGGGACGGCTAGCACAGATACGCAGTATTTT
>TRBV12-3/TRBV12-4|many|.|TRBJ2-3
CASSRRASTDTQYF
TGTGCCAGCAGTCGCCGGGCTAGCACAGATACGCAGTATTTT
>TRBV7-6|.|.|TRBJ2-5
CASSLAYMDRRQETQYF
TGTGCCAGCAGCTTAGCGTATATGGACAGAAGACAAGAGACCCAGTACTTC
>TRBV10-3|few|TRBD2|TRBJ2-1
CATGLAGGLEFF
TGTGCCACCGGACTAGCGGGGGGGCTGGAGTTCTTC
>TRBV5-1|few|TRBD1|TRBJ2-3
CASSAGQGAPDTQYF
TGCGCCAGCAGCGCGGGACAGGGAGCCCCAGATACGCAGTATTTT
>TRBV5-8|.|.|TRBJ2-1
CASSLYSQKQFF
TGTGCCAGCAGCTTGTATAGCCAGAAGCAGTTCTTC
>TRBV5-1|.|.|TRBJ2-5
CASSLVGEEETQYF
TGCGCCAGCAGCTTGGTAGGGGAGGAAGAGACCCAGTACTTC
>TRBV5-1|few|TRBD2|TRBJ2-3
CASSLRRAGGSTDTQYF
TGCGCCAGCAGCTTACGTCGGGCGGGGGGTAGCACAGATACGCAGTATTTT
>TRBV20-1|.|.|TRBJ1-2
CSASRRESGYTF
TGCAGTGCTAGCCGCCGGGAAAGTGGCTACACCTTC
>TRBV4-1|few|TRBD2|TRBJ2-5
CASSQGTSWETQYF
TGCGCCAGCAGCCAAGGGACTAGTTGGGAGACCCAGTACTTC
>TRBV7-2|many|.|TRBJ2-3
CASSLGVSTDTQYF
TGTGCCAGCAGCTTAGGGGTTAGCACAGATACGCAGTATTTT
>TRBV5-6|few|.|TRBJ1-1
CASSLFSPAGEAFF
TGTGCCAGCAGCCTATTTAGTCCAGCGGGGGAAGCTTTCTTT
>TRBV11-2|.|.|TRBJ1-6
CASSTVGGTINSPLHF
TGTGCCAGCAGCACGGTTGGGGGGACAATTAATTCACCCCTCCACTTT
>TRBV5-8|few|TRBD1|TRBJ1-2
CASSLAGTETYGYTF
TGTGCCAGCAGCTTGGCGGGGACAGAGACCTATGGCTACACCTTC
>TRBV5-1|.|TRBD2|TRBJ2-3
CASSLNSGANTDTQYF
TGCGCCAGCAGCTTAAATAGCGGGGCCAACACAGATACGCAGTATTTT
>TRBV29-1|.|.|TRBJ2-1
CSVADPTRGEGNEQFF
TGCAGCGTTGCGGACCCTACCCGGGGAGAGGGGAATGAGCAGTTCTTC
>TRBV5-1|.|.|TRBJ1-1
CASSFSTGATEAFF
TGCGCCAGCAGCTTTTCAACGGGGGCTACTGAAGCTTTCTTT
>TRBV9|.|TRBD1|TRBJ1-6
CASSVGGTGVDSPLHF
TGTGCCAGCAGCGTAGGGGGGACAGGGGTGGATTCACCCCTCCACTTT
>TRBV4-1|few|.|TRBJ1-1
CASSPLRPGTEAFF
TGCGCCAGCAGCCCCCTTCGGCCGGGGACTGAAGCTTTCTTT
>TRBV20-1|.|.|TRBJ2-1
CSALGFSYNEQFF
TGCAGTGCTCTCGGATTCTCCTACAATGAGCAGTTCTTC
>TRBV6-2/TRBV6-3|.|.|TRBJ1-2
CASRTWSIYGYTF
TGTGCCAGCAGAACTTGGTCCATCTATGGCTACACCTTC
>TRBV20-1|few|.|TRBJ1-5
CSARDPNLRNQPQHF
TGCAGTGCTAGAGATCCCAACCTTCGAAATCAGCCCCAGCATTTT
>TRBV6-5|.|.|TRBJ1-4
CASSINRDREKLFF
TGTGCCAGCAGTATAAACAGGGATCGTGAAAAACTGTTTTTT
>TRBV29-1|few|TRBD2|TRBJ2-4
CSVASGGLFGGIQYF
TGCAGCGTTGCTAGCGGGGGGCTATTTGGTGGCATTCAGTACTTC
>TRBV5-5|few|.|TRBJ1-4
CASSDYRAEGEKLFF
TGTGCCAGCAGCGACTACAGGGCTGAGGGCGAAAAACTGTTTTTT
>TRBV11-2|few|TRBD1|TRBJ2-6
CASSHVTGEFSGANVLTF
TGTGCCAGCAGTCACGTGACAGGGGAATTCTCTGGGGCCAACGTCCTGACTTTC
>TRBV20-1|.|.|TRBJ2-2
CSPLGDTGELFF
TGCAGTCCTCTTGGGGACACCGGGGAGCTGTTTTTT